Included here is one T cell receptor (beta chain) sequence, with context. CDR1 and CDR2 from the germline V gene are MDHEN and SYDVKM. V dropped 4 bases and J dropped 5 bases, with 11 bases sitting between them. The CDR3 runs to 13 residues. Profiled with immunoSEQ multiplex PCR; TCRdb holds only in-frame clones, not every one. The sample lists under 45,000 clones; 84% were seen once. This sample stems from a study of sequential checkpoint blockade in melanoma. Treatment reported: randomized to nivolumab then ipilimumab (arm A) or the reverse (arm B). PBMC sorting kept live CD3+CD8+ cells without CD19 or CD56.

This sequence was found in a human donor with melanoma. The V gene is TRBV28, the J gene TRBJ1-2; D might be TRBD1 (5 bases). The sequencing here drew on CD8+ T cells sorted from blood (inferred from file names), taken from a patient given nivolumab and ipilimumab in sequence. This CDR3 is CASSSTGLYGYTF. As DNA, the CDR3 is TGTGCCAGCAGTTCCACAGGTTTATATGGCTACACCTTC.